The present T cell receptor beta chain was sequenced within a study of blood T cell repertoires in COVID-19. On the study more broadly: COVID-19 samples, acute and convalescent, were from the United States, Italy and Spain. Sources were T cells, B-cell-depleted T cells, or PBMCs; the material itself was cDNA or gDNA.

This clone was counted a single time. Germline loops: CDR1 MDHEN, CDR2 SYDVKM. The length of the CDR3 is 15 residues. V lost 6 bases, J lost 8 bases, and 13 bases stayed unmatched. Original handling: Reference gene primer amplification yielded estimated nucleated cell counts. Sequencing used immunoSEQ multiplex PCR; TCRdb keeps in-frame clones, though not all of them. V, J and clone size were drawn from that table, and D and trimming were deduced from the DNA. In the table there are about 260,000 clones, approximately 91% of which are singletons. It was during active infection that Seattle patients were enrolled and then longitudinally followed.

The rearrangement links TRBV28 to TRBJ1-2; 9 nucleotides align to TRBD1. This sequence was found in a woman aged 25-40 years with COVID-19, enrolled during active disease. The material sequenced was peripheral blood. CDR3 in amino acids: CASSTTGTGSRGYTF. CDR3 DNA: TGTGCCAGCAGCACGACCGGGACAGGGAGCCGAGGCTACACCTTC.